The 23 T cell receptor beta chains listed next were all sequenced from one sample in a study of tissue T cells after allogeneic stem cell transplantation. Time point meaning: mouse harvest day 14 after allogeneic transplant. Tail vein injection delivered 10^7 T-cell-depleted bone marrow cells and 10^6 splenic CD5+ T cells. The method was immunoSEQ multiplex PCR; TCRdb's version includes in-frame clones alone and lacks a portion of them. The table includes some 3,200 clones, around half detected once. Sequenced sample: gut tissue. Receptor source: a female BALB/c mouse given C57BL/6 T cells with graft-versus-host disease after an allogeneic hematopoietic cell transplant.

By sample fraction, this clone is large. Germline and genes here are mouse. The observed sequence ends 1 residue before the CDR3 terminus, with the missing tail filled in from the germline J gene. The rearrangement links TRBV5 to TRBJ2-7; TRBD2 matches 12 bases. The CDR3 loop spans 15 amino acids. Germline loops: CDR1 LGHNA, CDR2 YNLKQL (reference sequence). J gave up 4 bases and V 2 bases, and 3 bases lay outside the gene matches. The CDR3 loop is CASSQTGTGGYEQYF. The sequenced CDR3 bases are TGTGCCAGCAGCCAAACCGGGACTGGGGGGTATGAACAGTAC.

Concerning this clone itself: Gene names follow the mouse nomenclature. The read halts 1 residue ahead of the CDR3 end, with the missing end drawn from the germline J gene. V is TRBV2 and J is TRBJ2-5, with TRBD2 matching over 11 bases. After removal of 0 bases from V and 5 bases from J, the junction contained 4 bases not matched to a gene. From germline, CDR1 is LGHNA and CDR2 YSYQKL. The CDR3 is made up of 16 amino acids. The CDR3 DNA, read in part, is TGTGCCAGCAGCCAAGATCCCGGACTGGGGGGAGACACCCAGTAC. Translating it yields CASSQDPGLGGDTQY. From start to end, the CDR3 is CASSQDPGLGGDTQYF.

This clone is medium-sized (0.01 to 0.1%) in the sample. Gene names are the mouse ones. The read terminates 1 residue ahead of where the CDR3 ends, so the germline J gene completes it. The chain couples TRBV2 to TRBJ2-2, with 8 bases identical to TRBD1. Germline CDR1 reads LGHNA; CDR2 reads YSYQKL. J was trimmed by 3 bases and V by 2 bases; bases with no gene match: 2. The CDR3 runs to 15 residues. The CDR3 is CASSQQGADTGQLYF. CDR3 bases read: TGTGCCAGCAGCCAACAGGGGGCAGACACCGGGCAGCTCTAC.

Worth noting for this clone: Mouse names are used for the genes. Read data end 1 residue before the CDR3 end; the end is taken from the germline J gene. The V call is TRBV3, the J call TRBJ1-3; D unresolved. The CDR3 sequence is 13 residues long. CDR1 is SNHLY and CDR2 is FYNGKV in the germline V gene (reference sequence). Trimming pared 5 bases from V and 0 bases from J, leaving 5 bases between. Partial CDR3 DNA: TGTGCCAGCAGCAGGGATTCTGGAAATACGCTCTAT. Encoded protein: CASSRDSGNTLY. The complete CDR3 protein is CASSRDSGNTLYF.

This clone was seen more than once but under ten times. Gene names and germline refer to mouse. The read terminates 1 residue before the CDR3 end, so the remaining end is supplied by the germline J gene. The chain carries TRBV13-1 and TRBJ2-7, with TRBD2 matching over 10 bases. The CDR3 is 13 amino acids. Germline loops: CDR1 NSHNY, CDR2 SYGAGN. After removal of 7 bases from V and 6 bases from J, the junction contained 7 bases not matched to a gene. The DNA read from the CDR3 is TGTGCCAGCGGACTGGGGGAGGGGTTTGAACAGTAC. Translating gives CASGLGEGFEQY. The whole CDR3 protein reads CASGLGEGFEQYF.

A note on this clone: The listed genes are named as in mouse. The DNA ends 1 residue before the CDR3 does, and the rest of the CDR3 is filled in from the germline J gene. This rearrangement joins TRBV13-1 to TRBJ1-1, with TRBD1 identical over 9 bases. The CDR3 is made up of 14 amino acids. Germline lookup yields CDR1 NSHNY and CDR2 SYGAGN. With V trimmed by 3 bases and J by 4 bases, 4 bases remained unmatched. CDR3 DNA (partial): TGTGCCAGCAGTGGGACAGGGGCGGGCACAGAAGTCTTC. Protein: CASSGTGAGTEVF. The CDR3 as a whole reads CASSGTGAGTEVFF.

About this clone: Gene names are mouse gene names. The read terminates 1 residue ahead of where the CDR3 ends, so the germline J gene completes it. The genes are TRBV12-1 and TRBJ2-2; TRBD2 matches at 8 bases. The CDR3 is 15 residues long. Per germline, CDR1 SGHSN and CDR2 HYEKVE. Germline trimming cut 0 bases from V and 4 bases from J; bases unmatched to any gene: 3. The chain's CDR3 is CASSLAGGSTGQLYF. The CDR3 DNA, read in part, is TGTGCCAGCTCTCTCGCTGGGGGGAGCACCGGGCAGCTCTAC.

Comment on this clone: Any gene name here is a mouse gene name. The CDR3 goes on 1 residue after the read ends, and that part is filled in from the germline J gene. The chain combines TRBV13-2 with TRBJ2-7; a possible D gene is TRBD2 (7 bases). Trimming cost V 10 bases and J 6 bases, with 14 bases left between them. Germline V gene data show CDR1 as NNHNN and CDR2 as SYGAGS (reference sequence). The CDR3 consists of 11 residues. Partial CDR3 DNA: TGTGCCGGAGGGGGGCGCTCTGAACAGTAC. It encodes CAGGGRSEQY. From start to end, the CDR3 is CAGGGRSEQYF.

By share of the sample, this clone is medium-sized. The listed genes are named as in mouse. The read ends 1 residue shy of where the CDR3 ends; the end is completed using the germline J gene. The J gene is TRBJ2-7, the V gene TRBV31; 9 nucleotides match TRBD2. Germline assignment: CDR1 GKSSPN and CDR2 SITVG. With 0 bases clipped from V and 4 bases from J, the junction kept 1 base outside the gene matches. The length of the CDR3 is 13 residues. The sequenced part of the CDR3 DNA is TGTGCCTGGAGTCTAGGGACTGGGTATGAACAGTAC. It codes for CAWSLGTGYEQY. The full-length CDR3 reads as CAWSLGTGYEQYF.

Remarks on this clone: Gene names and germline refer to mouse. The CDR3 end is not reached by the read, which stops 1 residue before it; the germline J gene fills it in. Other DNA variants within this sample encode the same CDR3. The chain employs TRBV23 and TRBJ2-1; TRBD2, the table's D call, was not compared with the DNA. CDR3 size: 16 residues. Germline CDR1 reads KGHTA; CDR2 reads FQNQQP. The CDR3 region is CSSSSDWGGAGAEQFF. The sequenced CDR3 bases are TGCTCCAGCAGTTCGGACTGGGGGGGCGCGGGGGCTGAGCAGTTC.

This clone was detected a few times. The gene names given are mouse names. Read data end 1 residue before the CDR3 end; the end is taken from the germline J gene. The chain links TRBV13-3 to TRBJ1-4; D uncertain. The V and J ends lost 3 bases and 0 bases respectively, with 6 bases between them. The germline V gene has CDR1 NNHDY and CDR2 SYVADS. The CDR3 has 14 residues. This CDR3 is CASSALISNERLFF. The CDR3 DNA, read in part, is TGTGCCAGCAGTGCACTGATTTCCAACGAAAGATTATTT.

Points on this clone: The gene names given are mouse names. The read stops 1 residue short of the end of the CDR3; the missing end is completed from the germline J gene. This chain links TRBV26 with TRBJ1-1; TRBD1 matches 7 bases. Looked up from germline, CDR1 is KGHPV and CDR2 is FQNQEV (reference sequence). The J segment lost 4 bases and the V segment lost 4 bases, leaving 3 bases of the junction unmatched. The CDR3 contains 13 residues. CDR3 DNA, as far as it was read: TGTGCCAGCAGTCAGGGGGCCGGCACAGAAGTCTTC. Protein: CASSQGAGTEVF. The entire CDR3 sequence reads CASSQGAGTEVFF.

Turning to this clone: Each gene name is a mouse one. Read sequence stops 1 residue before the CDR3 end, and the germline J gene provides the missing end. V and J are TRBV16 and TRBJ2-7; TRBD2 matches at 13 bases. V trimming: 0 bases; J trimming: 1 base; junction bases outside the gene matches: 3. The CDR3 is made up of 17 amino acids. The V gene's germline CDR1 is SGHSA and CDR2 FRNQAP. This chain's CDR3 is CASSLDGDWGGSYEQYF. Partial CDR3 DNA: TGTGCAAGCAGCTTAGATGGGGACTGGGGGGGTTCCTATGAACAGTAC.

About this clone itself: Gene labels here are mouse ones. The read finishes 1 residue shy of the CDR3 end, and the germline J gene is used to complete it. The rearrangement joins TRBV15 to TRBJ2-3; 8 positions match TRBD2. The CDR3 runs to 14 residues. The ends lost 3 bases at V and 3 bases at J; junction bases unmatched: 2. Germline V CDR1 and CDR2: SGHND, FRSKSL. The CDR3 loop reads CASSLGGAAETLYF. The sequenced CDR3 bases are TGTGCCAGCAGTTTGGGGGGGGCGGCAGAAACGCTGTAT.

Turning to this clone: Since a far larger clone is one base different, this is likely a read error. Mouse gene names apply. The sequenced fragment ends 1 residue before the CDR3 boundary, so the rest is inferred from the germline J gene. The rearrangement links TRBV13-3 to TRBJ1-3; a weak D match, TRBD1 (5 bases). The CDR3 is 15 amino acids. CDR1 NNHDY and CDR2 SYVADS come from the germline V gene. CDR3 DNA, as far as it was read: TGTGCCAGCAGTGGGGGGTCCCATTCTGTAAATACGCTCTAT. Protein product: CASSGGSHSVNTLY. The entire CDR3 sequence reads CASSGGSHSVNTLYF.

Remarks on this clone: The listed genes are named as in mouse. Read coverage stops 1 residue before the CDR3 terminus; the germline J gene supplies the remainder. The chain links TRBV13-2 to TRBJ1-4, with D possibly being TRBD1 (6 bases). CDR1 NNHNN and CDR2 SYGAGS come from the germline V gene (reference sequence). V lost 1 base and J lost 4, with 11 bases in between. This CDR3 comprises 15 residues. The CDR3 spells CASGDIGTFNERLFF. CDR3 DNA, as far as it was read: TGTGCCAGCGGTGATATCGGGACATTCAACGAAAGATTATTT.

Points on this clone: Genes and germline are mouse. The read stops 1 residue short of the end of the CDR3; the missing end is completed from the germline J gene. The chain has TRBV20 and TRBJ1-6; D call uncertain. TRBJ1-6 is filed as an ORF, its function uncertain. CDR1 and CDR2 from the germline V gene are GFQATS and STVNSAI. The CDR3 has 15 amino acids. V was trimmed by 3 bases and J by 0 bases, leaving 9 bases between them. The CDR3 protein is CGARSGSSYNSPLYF. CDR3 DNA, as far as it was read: TGTGGTGCTAGATCCGGGTCTTCCTATAATTCGCCCCTCTAC.

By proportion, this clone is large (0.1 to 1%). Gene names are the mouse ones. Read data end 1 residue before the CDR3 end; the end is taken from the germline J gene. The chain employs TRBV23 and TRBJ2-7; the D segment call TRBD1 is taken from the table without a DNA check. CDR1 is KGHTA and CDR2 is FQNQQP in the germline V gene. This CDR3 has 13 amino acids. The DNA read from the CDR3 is TGCTCCAGCAGTCAATCGGCAGGGTATGAACAGTAC. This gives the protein CSSSQSAGYEQY. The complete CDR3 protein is CSSSQSAGYEQYF.

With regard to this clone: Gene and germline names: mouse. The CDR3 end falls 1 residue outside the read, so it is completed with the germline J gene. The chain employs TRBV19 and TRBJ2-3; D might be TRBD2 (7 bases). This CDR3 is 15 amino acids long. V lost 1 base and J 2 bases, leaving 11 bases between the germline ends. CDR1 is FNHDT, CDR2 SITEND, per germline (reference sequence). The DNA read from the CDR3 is TGTGCCAGCAGTATATGGGGGGCGTATGCAGAAACGCTGTAT. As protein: CASSIWGAYAETLY. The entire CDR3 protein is CASSIWGAYAETLYF.

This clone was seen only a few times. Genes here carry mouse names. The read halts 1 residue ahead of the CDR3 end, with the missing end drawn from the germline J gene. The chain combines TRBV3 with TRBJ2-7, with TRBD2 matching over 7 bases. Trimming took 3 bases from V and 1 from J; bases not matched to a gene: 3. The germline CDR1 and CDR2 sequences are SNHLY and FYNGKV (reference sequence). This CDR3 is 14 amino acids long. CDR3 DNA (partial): TGTGCCAGCAGCTTCAACTGGGGTTCCTATGAACAGTAC. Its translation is CASSFNWGSYEQY. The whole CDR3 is CASSFNWGSYEQYF. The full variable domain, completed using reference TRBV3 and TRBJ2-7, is GPKVLQIPSHQIIDMGQMVTLNCDPVSNHLYFYWYKQILGQQMEFLVNFYNGKVMEKSKLFKDQFSVERPDGSYFTLKIQPTALEDSAVYFCASSFNWGSYEQYFGPGTRLTVL.

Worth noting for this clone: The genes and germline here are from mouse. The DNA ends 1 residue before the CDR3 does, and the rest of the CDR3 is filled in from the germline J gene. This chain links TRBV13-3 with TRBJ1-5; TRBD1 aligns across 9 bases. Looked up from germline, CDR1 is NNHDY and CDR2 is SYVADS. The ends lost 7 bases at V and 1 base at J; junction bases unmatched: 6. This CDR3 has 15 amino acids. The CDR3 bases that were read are TGTGCCAGCGGTGTCGGGACAGGGAACAACCAGGCTCCGCTT. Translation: CASGVGTGNNQAPL. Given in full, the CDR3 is CASGVGTGNNQAPLF.

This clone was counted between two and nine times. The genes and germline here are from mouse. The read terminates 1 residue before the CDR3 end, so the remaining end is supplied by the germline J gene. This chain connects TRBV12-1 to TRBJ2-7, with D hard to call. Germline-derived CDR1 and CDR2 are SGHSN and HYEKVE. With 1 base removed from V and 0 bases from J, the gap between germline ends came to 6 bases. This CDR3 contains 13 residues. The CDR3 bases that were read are TGTGCCAGCTCTCTTCACTCCTCCTATGAACAGTAC. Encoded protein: CASSLHSSYEQY. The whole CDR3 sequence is CASSLHSSYEQYF.

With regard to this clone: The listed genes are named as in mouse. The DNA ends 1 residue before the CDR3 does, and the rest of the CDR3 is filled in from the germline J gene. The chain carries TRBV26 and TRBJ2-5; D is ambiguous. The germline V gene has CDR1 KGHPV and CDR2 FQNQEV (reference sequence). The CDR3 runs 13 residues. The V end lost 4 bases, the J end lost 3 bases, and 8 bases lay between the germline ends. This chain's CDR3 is CASSQGGQDTQYF. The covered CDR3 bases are TGTGCCAGCAGTCAAGGAGGGCAAGACACCCAGTAC.